The 18 T cell receptor beta chains reported below all come from one sample, sequenced in a study of beta chain features in type 1 diabetes (dated by TCRdb to the late 2010s). The library was built by means of the immunoSEQ multiplex PCR assay. The High Capacity cDNA Reverse Transcription Kit was used to reverse transcribe all of the isolated RNA, meaning that expressed TCRB transcripts were what got sequenced. TCRdb holds this immuneACCESS table with in-frame rearrangements only. Some clones are missing; in checked studies, unresolved V genes explain under half, and the rest has no known cause. The sample table shows under 300,000 clones, and around a quarter are seen once. The ten largest account for roughly 4.1% of the sample. Sequencing was performed on central memory CD4+ T cells from blood. These receptor sequences come from a man between 25 and 39 years old in good health.

The rearrangement joins TRBV12-5 to TRBJ2-5; D is unresolved. Germline V lookup: CDR1 LGHNT, CDR2 FRNRAP. Trimming took 5 bases from V and 2 from J, leaving 9 bases between them. This CDR3 has 13 amino acids. CDR3 amino acids: CASGVGRQETQYF. The CDR3 bases are TGTGCTAGTGGTGTGGGCAGGCAAGAGACCCAGTACTTC.

The rearrangement joins TRBV25-1 to TRBJ2-6; D gene ambiguous. V dropped 10 bases and J dropped 2 bases, with 9 bases sitting between them. The germline CDR1 and CDR2 sequences are MGHDK and SYGVNS. This CDR3 contains 13 residues. Written as DNA, the CDR3 is TGTGCCACCTCCCCGGCTGGGGCCAACGTCCTGACTTTC. It translates to CATSPAGANVLTF.

The sample holds a few counts of this clone. The V gene is TRBV7-9, the J gene TRBJ1-2; D is ambiguous. The CDR3 covers 13 residues. Germline V CDR1 and CDR2: SEHNR, FQNEAQ (reference sequence). V lost 3 bases and J 4 bases, leaving 9 bases between the germline ends. The CDR3 nucleotides read TGTGCCAGCAGCTTCAGAGGGCCCTATGGCTACACCTTC. Translated, it gives CASSFRGPYGYTF. Combining the CDR3 with reference TRBV7-9 and TRBJ1-2 gives the whole variable domain DTGVSQNPRHKITKRGQNVTFRCDPISEHNRLYWYRQTLGQGPEFLTYFQNEAQLEKSRLLSDRFSAERPKGSFSTLEIQRTEQGDSAMYLCASSFRGPYGYTFGSGTRLTVV.

The chain employs TRBV20-1 and TRBJ2-4; no reliable D call. V was pared by 5 bases and J by 4 bases, with 3 bases between. This CDR3 has 10 residues. Germline CDR1 reads DFQATT; CDR2 reads SNEGSKA (reference sequence). The CDR3 nucleotides are TGCAGTGCTCCAAAAAACATTCAGTACTTC. Protein product: CSAPKNIQYF.

Of note for this clone: Different DNA sequences within this sample yield the same CDR3. This chain uses TRBV29-1 with TRBJ2-6, with unresolved D. Trimming removed 0 bases at V and 4 bases at J, with 7 bases between. CDR1 is SQVTM and CDR2 is ANQGSEA in the germline V gene. The CDR3 is 14 amino acids. In DNA form, the CDR3 reads TGCAGCGTTGAAGAGCAGGCGGGGGCCAACGTCCTGACTTTC. Encoded protein: CSVEEQAGANVLTF. The full variable domain, its missing parts supplied by reference TRBV29-1 and TRBJ2-6, is SAVISQKPSRDICQRGTSLTIQCQVDSQVTMMFWYRQQPGQSLTLIATANQGSEATYESGFVIDKFPISRPNLTFSTLTVSNMSPEDSSIYLCSVEEQAGANVLTFGAGSRLTVL.

This clone showed up just a few times. The chain uses TRBV11-2 and TRBJ2-1; TRBD2 is a possible D gene (6 bases). V was pared by 7 bases and J by 9 bases, with 19 bases between. The CDR3 sequence is 14 residues long. Germline CDR1 is SGHAT and CDR2 is FQNNGV. The CDR3 DNA is TGTGCCAGCACCCTTGGAACTAGCCACAGTGAGCAGTTCTTC. Amino acid sequence: CASTLGTSHSEQFF.

There are a few counts of this clone. This chain links TRBV10-3 with TRBJ2-7; perhaps TRBD1 as D (5 bases). The V and J ends lost 0 bases and 4 bases respectively, with 16 bases between them. The CDR3 contains 16 residues. Per the germline V gene, CDR1 is ENHRY and CDR2 is SYGVKD. The CDR3: CAISESRQGTYYEQYF. For the CDR3, the DNA is TGTGCCATCAGTGAGTCGAGGCAGGGAACATATTACGAGCAGTACTTC.

This chain connects TRBV18 to TRBJ1-5; 7 bases are shared with TRBD1. J was trimmed by 7 bases and V by 2 bases; bases with no gene match: 5. The germline V gene has CDR1 KGHSH and CDR2 LQKENI. The CDR3 sequence is 14 residues long. CDR3 bases: TGTGCCAGCTCACCAGAGACAGGGAGGCAGCCCCAGCATTTT. This sequence encodes CASSPETGRQPQHF.

There are a few counts of this clone. The chain joins TRBV2 to TRBJ2-7; D remains ambiguous. Germline V lookup: CDR1 SNHLY, CDR2 FYNNEI. Trimming cost V 6 bases and J 3 bases, with 15 bases left between them. The CDR3 totals 14 residues. The CDR3 nucleotides read TGTGCCAGCAGCCAAAAGGGAACAGACTACGAGCAGTACTTC. It codes for CASSQKGTDYEQYF.

This clone was detected a few times. V is TRBV7-9 and J is TRBJ2-7; D not certain. Germline V gives CDR1 SEHNR, CDR2 FQNEAQ (reference sequence). V was shortened by 5 bases and J by 1 base, with 9 bases between the two germline ends. This CDR3 is 13 amino acids long. This CDR3 reads CASSHPQSYEQYF. CDR3 coding DNA: TGTGCCAGCAGCCACCCCCAGTCCTACGAGCAGTACTTC.

V usage is TRBV18 and J usage is TRBJ1-2, with 9 positions matching TRBD1. The germline V gene has CDR1 KGHSH and CDR2 LQKENI. The V and J ends lost 3 bases and 6 bases, in that order; junction bases with no gene match: 5. The CDR3 has 14 residues. CDR3 amino acids: CASSPEDRGDGYTF. The CDR3 DNA follows: TGTGCCAGCTCACCGGAGGACAGGGGCGATGGCTACACCTTC.

This clone was recorded a few times. This chain links TRBV4-2 with TRBJ1-5, with unresolved D. Germline values: CDR1 LGHNA, CDR2 YNFKEQ. The V end was cut by 0 bases, the J end by 6 bases, with 12 bases between. The CDR3 runs 15 residues. The DNA of the CDR3 is TGTGCCAGCAGCCAAGATTGGAGGGCGGGTCAGCCCCAGCATTTT. Translating it yields CASSQDWRAGQPQHF.

In its sample, this clone was seen a few times. The chain links TRBV30 to TRBJ1-5, with 7 bases fitting TRBD1. Per the germline V gene, CDR1 is GTSNPN and CDR2 is SVGIG (reference sequence). Trimming cost V 3 bases and J 11 bases; bases outside gene matches: 7. This CDR3 is built from 12 residues. Written as DNA, the CDR3 is TGTGCCTGGAGGGGGGACAGTGGGGCCCAGCATTTT. Translated: CAWRGDSGAQHF.

This clone appeared a few times. Other DNA sequences in the sample encode the same CDR3. This chain connects TRBV9 to TRBJ1-1, with D unclear. Germline CDR1 is SGDLS and CDR2 is YYNGEE. The CDR3 loop spans 13 amino acids. The V end lost 3 bases, the J end lost 0 bases, and 6 bases lay between the germline ends. The DNA for the CDR3 is TGTGCCAGCAGCGCTCGGATGAACACTGAAGCTTTCTTT. Amino acid sequence: CASSARMNTEAFF.

This clone turned up a few times. The V gene is TRBV20-1, the J gene TRBJ2-3; D unclear. Trimming left V 1 base short and J 3 bases short, with 2 bases between. CDR3 length equals 11 residues. The germline CDR1 and CDR2 sequences are DFQATT and SNEGSKA (reference sequence). The CDR3 sequence: CSARVTDTQYF. The CDR3, as DNA: TGCAGTGCTAGAGTTACAGATACGCAGTATTTT.

In its sample, this clone was seen a few times. The chain carries TRBV10-3 and TRBJ2-7; D is unclear. Trimming took 3 bases from V and 0 from J, leaving 9 bases between them. Germline CDR1 reads ENHRY; CDR2 reads SYGVKD. The CDR3 is 14 amino acids. The CDR3 nucleotides are TGTGCCATCAGTGACCAGGAGAGCTCCTACGAGCAGTACTTC. Its protein product is CAISDQESSYEQYF.

The chain combines TRBV7-2 with TRBJ2-5; TRBD1 or TRBD2 may be the D gene (5 bases each). The CDR3 is 16 residues long. Per germline, CDR1 SGHTA and CDR2 FQGNSA. The ends were cut back, 1 base at V and 8 bases at J, with 20 bases in the middle. In nucleotides, the CDR3 is TGTGCCAGCAGCTTAGGCGAGCAAAGGATTGGGGGTACCCAGTACTTC. Its translation is CASSLGEQRIGGTQYF.

A remark on this clone: Sequence at one end of the junction differs from germline and may be a read error. CDR3 in amino acids: CARSQGAASGGLHEQFF. CDR3 in DNA: TGCGCCCGCAGCCAAGGCGCCGCTAGCGGGGGTCTGCATGAGCAGTTCTTC. J is TRBJ2-1 and V is TRBV4-3, with 10 bases identical to TRBD2. Germline V gene sequence: CDR1 LGHNA, CDR2 YSLEER. This CDR3 comprises 17 residues.